These 25 T cell receptor beta chains were sequenced from one sample in a study of blood T cell repertoires in COVID-19. Repertoires were generated with immunoSEQ multiplex PCR, while TCRdb's copy carries only in-frame clones and drops some. The table has roughly 250,000 clones, approximately 88% seen once. Input material: PBMCs or T cells enriched from blood (not recorded which). The receptor source for this set is a woman in her thirties or forties with acute COVID-19.

This sequence joins TRBV6-2 or TRBV6-3 and TRBJ2-2; 10 positions match TRBD2. This CDR3 is 19 amino acids long. CDR1 and CDR2 (germline): MNHEY, SVGEGT. V gave up 0 bases and J gave up 2 bases; unmatched junction bases: 9. The CDR3 region is CASSYSTRLAGGNTGELFF. The CDR3 coding sequence is TGTGCCAGCAGTTACTCTACTCGGTTAGCGGGAGGTAACACCGGGGAGCTGTTTTTT.

The rearrangement joins TRBV28 to TRBJ2-7; possible D gene TRBD2, 6 bases. CDR1 MDHEN and CDR2 SYDVKM come from the germline V gene. The CDR3 runs to 14 residues. V dropped 10 bases and J dropped 2 bases, with 18 bases sitting between them. The chain's CDR3 is CATTPSGEAYEQYF. Written as DNA, the CDR3 is TGTGCCACCACCCCCAGTGGGGAGGCCTACGAGCAGTACTTC.

Turning to this clone: Within the sample, other DNA sequences also encode this same CDR3. V and J are TRBV5-1 and TRBJ1-1, with D possibly matching TRBD1 (5 bases). From germline, CDR1 is SGHRS and CDR2 YFSETQ. This CDR3 has 14 amino acids. The V and J ends lost 0 bases and 0 bases respectively, with 6 bases between them. CDR3 residues: CASSLDRMNTEAFF. The CDR3, as DNA: TGCGCCAGCAGCTTGGACAGGATGAACACTGAAGCTTTCTTT. The full variable domain, completed using reference TRBV5-1 and TRBJ1-1, is KAGVTQTPRYLIKTRGQQVTLSCSPISGHRSVSWYQQTPGQGLQFLFEYFSETQRNKGNFPGRFSGRQFSNSRSEMNVSTLELGDSALYLCASSLDRMNTEAFFGQGTRLTVV.

Remarks on this clone: This sample also contains other DNA sequences that code for the same CDR3. The V gene is TRBV11-3, the J gene TRBJ2-3, with 9 bases matching TRBD2. The CDR3 contains 16 residues. Unmatched junction bases numbered 2, after V lost 1 base and J lost 0 bases. Germline CDR1 reads SGHNT; CDR2 reads YENEEA. The CDR3 sequence: CASSLGTSGSTDTQYF. CDR3 coding DNA: TGTGCCAGCAGCTTAGGTACTAGCGGGAGCACAGATACGCAGTATTTT.

The chain employs TRBV13 and TRBJ2-5; 13 bases are shared with TRBD2. This CDR3 has 16 residues. CDR1 and CDR2 (germline): PRHDT, FYEKMQ (reference sequence). The V gene end was trimmed by 5 bases and the J gene end by 6 bases; junction bases not matched to a gene: 9. CDR3 loop: CASSPWTSGSRQTQYF. In nucleotides, the CDR3 is TGTGCCAGCAGCCCTTGGACTAGCGGGAGTCGGCAGACCCAGTACTTC.

The chain has TRBV28 and TRBJ2-5; 11 nucleotides match TRBD2. CDR3 length: 15 amino acids. CDR1 and CDR2 (germline): MDHEN, SYDVKM. With 4 bases clipped from V and 4 bases from J, the junction kept 5 bases outside the gene matches. CDR3 region: CASSWMTSGIETQYF. The CDR3 DNA reads TGTGCCAGCAGTTGGATGACTAGCGGGATAGAGACCCAGTACTTC. The entire variable domain, with the rest obtained from reference TRBV28 and TRBJ2-5, is as follows: DVKVTQSSRYLVKRTGEKVFLECVQDMDHENMFWYRQDPGLGLRLIYFSYDVKMKEKGDIPEGYSVSREKKERFSLILESASTNQTSMYLCASSWMTSGIETQYFGPGTRLLVL.

CDR3 amino acids: CASRQTGRSYGYTF. The CDR3 DNA follows: TGTGCCAGCAGACAGACAGGGAGATCATATGGCTACACCTTC. The chain employs TRBV27 and TRBJ1-2; 7 positions agree with TRBD1. With 6 bases clipped from V and 5 bases from J, the junction kept 9 bases outside the gene matches. CDR3 length equals 14 residues. Germline assignment: CDR1 MNHEY and CDR2 SMNVEV (reference sequence).

The chain's CDR3 is CASRRGLAEQETQYF. As DNA, the CDR3 is TGTGCCAGCAGAAGGGGACTAGCGGAACAAGAGACCCAGTACTTC. The chain couples TRBV11-2 to TRBJ2-5; 11 bases are shared with TRBD2. V was clipped by 6 bases and J by 2 bases; unmatched bases: 5. The germline gives CDR1 SGHAT, CDR2 FQNNGV. This CDR3 has 15 amino acids.

This clone was detected only once. The J gene is TRBJ2-7, the V gene TRBV18; 11 nucleotides line up with TRBD2. Unmatched junction bases numbered 12, after V lost 6 bases and J lost 2 bases. CDR1 and CDR2 (germline): KGHSH, LQKENI. The CDR3 loop spans 17 amino acids. The CDR3 nucleotides are TGTGCCAGCTCCTCCACCTCCGGGACTAGCGGAACCTACGAGCAGTACTTC. Translation: CASSSTSGTSGTYEQYF.

The chain carries TRBV7-8 and TRBJ2-1, with a tentative D call TRBD2 (5 bases). CDR1 and CDR2 from the germline V gene are SGHVS and FQNEAQ. The CDR3 runs to 18 residues. Between the trimmed V and J ends, which lost 5 bases and 0 bases, there was a span of 20 bases. CDR3 region: CASSRTRAIQRSYNEQFF. In DNA form, the CDR3 reads TGTGCCAGCAGCCGGACGAGGGCTATCCAGCGCTCCTACAATGAGCAGTTCTTC.

This chain joins TRBV28 and TRBJ1-2; unclear D gene. The CDR3 contains 12 residues. Germline V gives CDR1 MDHEN, CDR2 SYDVKM. Between the trimmed V and J ends, which lost 2 bases and 8 bases, there was a span of 9 bases. The CDR3 spells CASSLIQAGYTF. The CDR3, as DNA: TGTGCCAGCAGTTTAATTCAGGCCGGCTACACCTTC.

This clone occurred once. V is TRBV28 and J is TRBJ1-2, with 8 bases fitting TRBD1. Per the germline V gene, CDR1 is MDHEN and CDR2 is SYDVKM. The CDR3 is 18 residues long. J gave up 1 base and V 3 bases, and 13 bases lay outside the gene matches. CDR3 DNA: TGTGCCAGCAGTTTCGCGACCAGGGGGCGCCTCCATAACTATGGCTACACCTTC. Protein: CASSFATRGRLHNYGYTF.

The chain carries TRBV7-9 and TRBJ1-5; a possible D gene is TRBD1 (6 bases). The CDR3 is 13 residues long. V was pared by 4 bases and J by 7 bases, with 11 bases between. Germline V gene data show CDR1 as SEHNR and CDR2 as FQNEAQ (reference sequence). CDR3 nucleotides: TGTGCCAGCAGCTGGGCAGGGGAGCAGCCCCAGCATTTT. Amino acids: CASSWAGEQPQHF.

The J gene is TRBJ1-3, the V gene TRBV7-6; 8 bases match TRBD1. The CDR3 totals 18 residues. The ends lost 5 bases at V and 0 bases at J; junction bases unmatched: 12. Germline V CDR1 and CDR2: SGHVS, FNYEAQ. CDR3 protein: CASSQQGETGTSGNTIYF. DNA of the CDR3: TGTGCCAGCAGCCAACAGGGGGAGACAGGAACCTCTGGAAACACCATATATTTT. The entire variable domain, with the rest obtained from reference TRBV7-6 and TRBJ1-3, is as follows: GAGVSQSPRYKVTKRGQDVALRCDPISGHVSLYWYRQALGQGPEFLTYFNYEAQQDKSGLPNDRFSAERPEGSISTLTIQRTEQRDSAMYRCASSQQGETGTSGNTIYFGEGSWLTVV.

CDR3 in DNA: TGTGCCAGCAGCCTCCCTTATAGCAATCAGCCCCAGCATTTT. Encoded protein: CASSLPYSNQPQHF. The chain is built from TRBV28 and TRBJ1-5; D uncertain. Trimming cost V 6 bases and J 0 bases, with 9 bases left between them. The CDR3 contains 14 residues. CDR1 is MDHEN and CDR2 is SYDVKM in the germline V gene.

The CDR3 loop is CASSQHTWGTEANQPQHF. The CDR3 region has the DNA TGCGCCAGCAGCCAACATACCTGGGGGACAGAAGCCAATCAGCCCCAGCATTTT. The gene calls are TRBV4-3 and TRBJ1-5; 7 nucleotides line up with TRBD1. V gave up 2 bases and J gave up 3 bases; unmatched junction bases: 13. CDR3 size: 18 residues. Germline V CDR1 and CDR2: LGHNA, YSLEER.

As for this clone: Distinct nucleotide sequences in the sample also encode this CDR3. The gene calls are TRBV24-1 and TRBJ1-2, with TRBD1 identical over 8 bases. V trimming: 5 bases; J trimming: 8 bases; junction bases outside the gene matches: 6. Germline V gene lookup returns CDR1 KGHDR and CDR2 SFDVKD. The CDR3 sequence is 13 residues long. The CDR3: CATSVQGADGYTF. In DNA form, the CDR3 reads TGTGCCACCAGTGTGCAGGGGGCTGACGGCTACACCTTC.

The genes are TRBV7-3 and TRBJ2-5, with 8 bases lining up with TRBD1. The junction had 2 bases not matched to a gene; V was cut back by 4 bases and J by 4 bases. Germline V gene sequence: CDR1 SGHTA, CDR2 FQGTGA. The CDR3 has 13 amino acids. CDR3 residues: CASSSQGGETQYF. The CDR3 nucleotides read TGTGCCAGCAGCTCACAGGGGGGAGAGACCCAGTACTTC.

The rearrangement links TRBV6-5 to TRBJ1-2; no reliable D call. The V gene lost 4 bases and the J gene lost 5 bases, with 14 bases spanning the gap. This CDR3 has 14 amino acids. Germline values: CDR1 MNHEY, CDR2 SVGAGI. The CDR3 region is CASSSNANRYGYTF. The CDR3 nucleotides are TGTGCCAGCAGTTCGAACGCTAACCGGTATGGCTACACCTTC.

The rearrangement joins TRBV6-5 to TRBJ2-3, with 10 bases identical to TRBD2. V shed 5 bases, J shed 4 bases, and the junction held 3 bases outside the gene matches. Germline CDR1 is MNHEY and CDR2 is SVGAGI. The CDR3 is 14 amino acids. The CDR3 sequence is CASSLAGDPDTQYF. DNA of the CDR3: TGTGCCAGCAGTCTAGCGGGAGACCCAGATACGCAGTATTTT.

CDR3 loop: CASSGMSGSSYNEQFF. As DNA, the CDR3 is TGTGCCAGCAGCGGCATGAGCGGGAGCTCCTACAATGAGCAGTTCTTC. The J gene is TRBJ2-1, the V gene TRBV9; 8 bases are a match to TRBD2. The CDR3 is made up of 16 amino acids. J lost 0 bases, V lost 3 bases, and 5 bases had no gene match. CDR1 and CDR2 from the germline V gene are SGDLS and YYNGEE.

This clone was found a few times. This chain uses TRBV24-1 with TRBJ1-1; no clear D gene. The CDR3 is 13 residues long. Germline V CDR1 and CDR2: KGHDR, SFDVKD. V lost 9 bases and J lost 3, with 13 bases in between. CDR3 amino acids: CATLSGDDTEAFF. CDR3 DNA: TGTGCCACCTTATCCGGAGATGACACTGAAGCTTTCTTT.

The V and J genes are TRBV27 and TRBJ2-6, with 7 bases lining up with TRBD2. J gave up 2 bases and V 4 bases, and 5 bases lay outside the gene matches. The CDR3 runs to 16 residues. CDR1 and CDR2 (germline): MNHEY, SMNVEV (reference sequence). The CDR3 nucleotides read TGTGCCAGCAGTTCCCGGACTAGGGCTGGGGCCAACGTCCTGACTTTC. This encodes CASSSRTRAGANVLTF.

There are a few counts of this clone. The rearrangement joins TRBV2 to TRBJ2-1, with 8 bases aligning to TRBD2. Germline assignment: CDR1 SNHLY and CDR2 FYNNEI. The CDR3 has 15 residues. V shed 6 bases, J shed 6 bases, and the junction held 10 bases outside the gene matches. The CDR3 is CASRGGSGGPNEQFF. The DNA for the CDR3 is TGTGCCAGCAGAGGCGGATCGGGAGGGCCCAATGAGCAGTTCTTC.

The J gene is TRBJ2-1, the V gene TRBV5-1, with a possible D match to TRBD1 (6 bases). The CDR3 extends over 13 amino acids. The V gene's germline CDR1 is SGHRS and CDR2 YFSETQ. V was trimmed by 0 bases and J by 8 bases, leaving 9 bases between them. CDR3 sequence (DNA): TGCGCCAGCAGCTTGGCAGGGGTAGATGAGCAGTTCTTC. Translated: CASSLAGVDEQFF.